This TCR beta chain was obtained from a study of blood T cell repertoires in COVID-19. As for the study in general: Some COVID-19 samples were acute and others convalescent; all came from the United States, Italy and Spain. PBMCs, B-cell-depleted T cells, or T cells provided the cDNA or gDNA that made up the material.

The CDR3 covers 13 residues. Trimming took 2 bases from V and 5 from J, leaving 9 bases between them. The germline CDR1 and CDR2 sequences are LGHNA and YSLEER. Under the authors' procedure: By means of reference gene primer amplification, nucleated cell counts were estimated. Method: immunoSEQ multiplex PCR; TCRdb's copy keeps in-frame clones and lacks some. The V and J calls and the clone size are those of that table, but D and trimming were determined from the DNA. The profile shows around 230,000 clones, under 90% of them singletons. J is TRBJ1-1 and V is TRBV4-3, with D unresolved. The receptor's source is a woman aged 40 to 50 with active or convalescent COVID-19. Sequenced material: peripheral blood. The CDR3 nucleotides are TGCGCCAGCAGCCAAACGGGTAGGACTGAAGCTTTCTTT. It is translated as CASSQTGRTEAFF.